Given below is one TCR beta chain in context. The sample belongs to a study of blood T cell repertoires in COVID-19. Study-wide background: Samples of COVID-19 (acute and convalescent) were obtained from the United States, Italy and Spain. PBMCs, B-cell-depleted T cells, or T cells provided the cDNA or gDNA that made up the material.

The V end lost 0 bases, the J end lost 6 bases, and 15 bases lay between the germline ends. The CDR3 runs 15 residues. Per the germline V gene, CDR1 is LGHNA and CDR2 is YSLEER. Per the original methods: Nucleated cell counts were estimated from reference gene primer amplification. Profiled with immunoSEQ multiplex PCR; TCRdb holds only in-frame clones, not every one. D and trimming were read from the DNA, whereas the V and J calls and clone size are those reported in that table. Counted here are about 180,000 clones, approximately 87% occurring once; the ten biggest clones make up under 25%. The receptor was isolated from a man aged 70-80 years with active or convalescent COVID-19. The chain couples TRBV4-3 to TRBJ2-7, with D possibly TRBD2 on 5 matching bases. Sample: peripheral blood. The CDR3 here is CASSQDSSGSGEQYF. The CDR3 bases are TGCGCCAGCAGCCAAGATAGCTCGGGAAGCGGCGAGCAGTACTTC.